The entry below describes one T cell receptor (beta chain). Its antigen is not identified. This specimen belongs to a study of T cell responses to AZD1222 COVID-19 vaccine. Assay: immunoSEQ multiplex PCR; the TCRdb copy retains only in-frame clones and omits some. Counted here are around 150,000 clones, approximately 92% occurring once; the ten biggest clones make up around 2.9%. Whole-study results and caveats: Among the donors, most were white British and more were female, and clonal diversity was possibly underestimated. Researchers took repertoire samples only after the peak T cell response had come. Distributed over spike, vaccine-associated CD4 TCRs predominated at 160-218 and 743-854.

The germline V gene encodes CDR1 MNHNS and CDR2 SASEGT. V shed 1 base and J shed 7 bases, with 16 bases lying between them. The CDR3 length is 15 residues. Sequences were derived from peripheral blood, sampled 28 days after the second AZD1222 dose. This TCR was recovered from an adult who received the AZD1222 COVID-19 vaccine. The chain joins TRBV6-1 to TRBJ1-1; possibly TRBD1 for D (6 bases). The CDR3 coding sequence is TGTGCCAGCAGTGAAGGTTGGGGGCTAGGGGGTGAAGCTTTCTTT. Amino acids: CASSEGWGLGGEAFF.